Presented here are 28 T cell receptor beta chains from one specimen sequenced in a study of blood T cell repertoires in COVID-19. Data came from immunoSEQ multiplex PCR; TCRdb stores just in-frame clones and leaves some out. The sample records roughly 230,000 clones, around 80% being singletons. Sequenced material: peripheral blood. The receptors here all came from a man in his forties with active or convalescent COVID-19.

The V and J genes are TRBV9 and TRBJ1-3, with D tentatively TRBD1 (5 bases). Germline V lookup: CDR1 SGDLS, CDR2 YYNGEE. The CDR3 totals 17 residues. Trimming shortened V by 0 bases and J by 4 bases, and 17 bases separated the two germline ends. Here the CDR3 DNA reads TGTGCCAGCAGCGTAGATAGCATCAGGACATCAGGAAACACCATATATTTT. Translated: CASSVDSIRTSGNTIYF.

The chain couples TRBV4-1 to TRBJ1-1; tentatively, D is TRBD1 (5 bases). The V gene's germline CDR1 is MGHRA and CDR2 YSYEKL. V lost 3 bases and J 6 bases, leaving 17 bases between the germline ends. The CDR3 has 15 residues. The CDR3 DNA reads TGCGCCAGCAGCCATACCTGGGGGGGAGCTTCTGAAGCTTTCTTT. Its translation is CASSHTWGGASEAFF.

The chain joins TRBV10-2 to TRBJ1-4, with TRBD1 identical over 7 bases. The CDR3 covers 15 residues. Looked up from germline, CDR1 is WSHSY and CDR2 is SAAADI. The junction had 3 bases not matched to a gene; V was cut back by 2 bases and J by 3 bases. The CDR3 protein is CASSEETGPNEKLFF. Here the CDR3 DNA reads TGCGCCAGCAGTGAGGAGACAGGGCCTAATGAAAAACTGTTTTTT.

The rearrangement joins TRBV7-9 to TRBJ2-3, with D unresolved. V lost 4 bases, J lost 0 bases, and 8 bases lay in between. CDR1 is SEHNR, CDR2 FQNEAQ, per germline (reference sequence). The CDR3 length is 14 residues. In nucleotides, the CDR3 is TGTGCCAGCAGCTCCAGGCTTAGCACAGATACGCAGTATTTT. Translated: CASSSRLSTDTQYF.

The V and J genes are TRBV7-2 and TRBJ2-7; 7 bases fit TRBD2. The CDR3 has 14 amino acids. Germline-derived CDR1 and CDR2 are SGHTA and FQGNSA. V was pared by 5 bases and J by 5 bases, with 9 bases of the junction left unmatched. The CDR3 DNA follows: TGTGCCAGCAGCCCGGGAGGCTCCGCGCACGAGCAGTACTTC. This encodes CASSPGGSAHEQYF.

The chain recombines TRBV6-5 with TRBJ1-4; 11 bases align to TRBD1. Germline CDR1 MNHEY, CDR2 SVGAGI. The CDR3 is 14 amino acids. Trimming at V came to 6 bases and at J to 7 bases, leaving 4 bases not matched to a gene. The CDR3 nucleotides read TGTGCCAGCAGCCGTGGACAGGGGGCTGAAAAACTGTTTTTT. It yields the protein CASSRGQGAEKLFF.

The chain employs TRBV4-2 and TRBJ2-6; D is possibly TRBD1 (6 bases). This CDR3 region has 23 residues. Trimming left V 0 bases short and J 4 bases short, with 31 bases between. CDR1 and CDR2 from the germline V gene are LGHNA and YNFKEQ. CDR3 loop: CASSQDISRWAQGTWSGANVLTF. In nucleotides, the CDR3 is TGTGCCAGCAGCCAAGATATTTCTAGGTGGGCACAGGGAACGTGGTCCGGGGCCAACGTCCTGACTTTC.

V usage is TRBV2 and J usage is TRBJ2-1; 7 bases are shared with TRBD2. Per germline, CDR1 SNHLY and CDR2 FYNNEI. The V segment lost 6 bases and the J segment 6 bases; nucleotides outside the gene matches: 8. The CDR3 consists of 14 residues. CDR3 region: CASREGLQSNEQFF. CDR3 in DNA: TGTGCCAGCAGAGAGGGACTACAAAGCAATGAGCAGTTCTTC.

This chain links TRBV5-1 with TRBJ2-1; 8 nucleotides match TRBD2. Germline CDR1 SGHRS, CDR2 YFSETQ. CDR3 size: 15 residues. Unmatched junction bases numbered 3, after V lost 2 bases and J lost 2 bases. The CDR3 sequence is CASSLTGGAYNEQFF. CDR3 DNA: TGCGCCAGCAGCTTAACCGGGGGGGCCTACAATGAGCAGTTCTTC. Full variable domain (remainder filled in from reference TRBV5-1 and TRBJ2-1): KAGVTQTPRYLIKTRGQQVTLSCSPISGHRSVSWYQQTPGQGLQFLFEYFSETQRNKGNFPGRFSGRQFSNSRSEMNVSTLELGDSALYLCASSLTGGAYNEQFFGPGTRLTVL.

The V call is TRBV6-6, the J call TRBJ1-1; weak D call: TRBD1 (6 bases). Trimming took 3 bases from V and 10 from J, leaving 15 bases between them. The CDR3 loop spans 13 amino acids. The germline gives CDR1 MNHNY, CDR2 SVGAGI (reference sequence). The chain's CDR3 is CASSYGQGSLAFF. Written as DNA, the CDR3 is TGTGCCAGCAGTTATGGGCAGGGGAGTTTAGCTTTCTTT.

This chain joins TRBV5-3 and TRBJ2-7, with TRBD2 matching over 7 bases. TRBV5-3 is annotated as an ORF whose role is uncertain. Losses at the gene ends were 10 bases for V and 5 bases for J; bases not matched to a gene: 9. This CDR3 spans 12 amino acids. The CDR3 reads CAYNPTSDEQYF. For the CDR3, the DNA is TGTGCCTATAACCCTACTAGCGACGAGCAGTACTTC.

The V gene is TRBV3-1 (or the pseudogene TRBV3-2), the J gene TRBJ1-2, with D unclear. The CDR3 consists of 15 residues. The germline V and J ends were trimmed by 4 bases and 7 bases, with 19 bases remaining between them. Germline V gene sequence: CDR1 LGHDT, CDR2 YNNKEL (reference sequence). Written as DNA, the CDR3 is TGTGCCAGCAGCCCGGACGGAGGGTTTGGTGTTGGCTACACCTTC. Encoded protein: CASSPDGGFGVGYTF.

The chain joins TRBV28 to TRBJ1-5; the match to TRBD1 covers 7 bases. From germline, CDR1 is MDHEN and CDR2 SYDVKM. The CDR3 contains 15 residues. V was pared by 2 bases and J by 0 bases, with 1 base of the junction left unmatched. CDR3 sequence: CASSLGQASNQPQHF. CDR3 nucleotides: TGTGCCAGCAGTTTAGGACAGGCTAGCAATCAGCCCCAGCATTTT. Full variable domain (rest looked up from reference TRBV28 and TRBJ1-5): DVKVTQSSRYLVKRTGEKVFLECVQDMDHENMFWYRQDPGLGLRLIYFSYDVKMKEKGDIPEGYSVSREKKERFSLILESASTNQTSMYLCASSLGQASNQPQHFGDGTRLSIL.

There are a few counts of this clone. Other DNA sequences from this sample encode an identical CDR3 as well. The gene calls are TRBV6-5 and TRBJ1-2, with 8 nucleotides matching TRBD1. The CDR3 runs 15 residues. With V trimmed by 6 bases and J by 5 bases, 11 bases remained unmatched. CDR1 is MNHEY and CDR2 is SVGAGI in the germline V gene. CDR3 amino acids: CASSTGQGASYGYTF. The CDR3 DNA sequence: TGTGCCAGCAGCACCGGACAGGGTGCTTCTTATGGCTACACCTTC.

This clone has just a few counts. This sequence joins TRBV18 and TRBJ2-3; no clear D. Germline V gene data show CDR1 as KGHSH and CDR2 as LQKENI. V lost 5 bases and J 6 bases, leaving 12 bases between the germline ends. CDR3 size: 13 residues. CDR3 in amino acids: CASSISGSDTQYF. DNA of the CDR3: TGTGCCAGCTCAATCTCAGGATCGGATACGCAGTATTTT. Full variable domain (missing parts from reference TRBV18 and TRBJ2-3): NAGVMQNPRHLVRRRGQEARLRCSPMKGHSHVYWYRQLPEEGLKFMVYLQKENIIDESGMPKERFSAEFPKEGPSILRIQQVVRGDSAAYFCASSISGSDTQYFGPGTRLTVL.

This sequence joins TRBV24-1 and TRBJ2-1; D gene ambiguous. From germline, CDR1 is KGHDR and CDR2 SFDVKD. The CDR3 sequence is 16 residues long. The V gene lost 3 bases and the J gene lost 1 base, with 12 bases spanning the gap. The DNA of the CDR3 is TGTGCCACCAGTGATCTCGAGGCGGCGTCCTACAATGAGCAGTTCTTC. Protein sequence: CATSDLEAASYNEQFF.

The V gene is TRBV2, the J gene TRBJ1-6, with TRBD1 matching over 9 bases. CDR3 length: 16 residues. V dropped 6 bases and J dropped 5; count of bases not matched to a gene: 8. From germline, CDR1 is SNHLY and CDR2 FYNNEI. CDR3 bases: TGTGCCAGCAGAGCCTTAGGGACAGGGAATAATTCACCCCTCCACTTT. This codes for CASRALGTGNNSPLHF.

The chain employs TRBV25-1 and TRBJ2-6, with D possibly being TRBD1 (5 bases). Germline values: CDR1 MGHDK, CDR2 SYGVNS. There are 16 residues in the CDR3. Between the trimmed V and J ends, which lost 0 bases and 2 bases, there was a span of 8 bases. The CDR3 nucleotides are TGTGCCAGCAGTGAATATAGGGGCGCTGGGGCCAACGTCCTGACTTTC. Translation gives CASSEYRGAGANVLTF. The complete variable domain, with remaining parts taken from reference TRBV25-1 and TRBJ2-6, reads EADIYQTPRYLVIGTGKKITLECSQTMGHDKMYWYQQDPGMELHLIHYSYGVNSTEKGDLSSESTVSRIRTEHFPLTLESARPSHTSQYLCASSEYRGAGANVLTFGAGSRLTVL.

This chain uses TRBV24-1 with TRBJ2-1; 9 positions match TRBD1. The length of the CDR3 is 17 residues. V was clipped by 4 bases and J by 5 bases; unmatched bases: 11. Germline loops: CDR1 KGHDR, CDR2 SFDVKD. For the CDR3, the DNA is TGTGCCACCAGTGAGCTGACAGGGGGGATATCACACAATGAGCAGTTCTTC. Translated, it gives CATSELTGGISHNEQFF.

The chain joins TRBV7-9 to TRBJ1-2; TRBD1 aligns across 8 bases. The germline gives CDR1 SEHNR, CDR2 FQNEAQ (reference sequence). The CDR3 consists of 16 residues. The ends lost 5 bases at V and 7 bases at J; junction bases unmatched: 15. The CDR3 region is CASSTAPGQGSSGYTF. CDR3 nucleotides: TGTGCCAGCAGCACCGCCCCCGGACAGGGATCAAGTGGCTACACCTTC.

V is TRBV10-1 and J is TRBJ2-3; D is perhaps TRBD2 (5 bases). The germline CDR1 and CDR2 sequences are WNHNN and SYGVQD (reference sequence). CDR3 length: 15 amino acids. Trimming took 1 base from V and 0 from J, leaving 8 bases between them. CDR3 in amino acids: CASSEWGASTDTQYF. The CDR3 DNA follows: TGCGCCAGCAGTGAGTGGGGAGCAAGCACAGATACGCAGTATTTT.

The V and J genes are TRBV3-1 (or the pseudogene TRBV3-2) and TRBJ2-1, with 11 bases matching TRBD2. J gave up 9 bases and V 1 base, and 17 bases lay outside the gene matches. The CDR3 is 19 residues long. Germline V CDR1 and CDR2: LGHDT, YNNKEL (reference sequence). DNA of the CDR3: TGTGCCAGCAGCCAAGCCGGATTAGGGCTAGCGGGAGGACGGAGTGAGCAGTTCTTC. Translation: CASSQAGLGLAGGRSEQFF.

This clone has just a few counts. The chain recombines TRBV4-1 with TRBJ2-7; 15 bases map to TRBD2. Per the germline V gene, CDR1 is MGHRA and CDR2 is YSYEKL. The CDR3 covers 17 residues. Trimming cost V 0 bases and J 2 bases; bases outside gene matches: 2. For the CDR3, the DNA is TGCGCCAGCAGCCAAGAGGGGACTAGCGGGAGGCCCTACGAGCAGTACTTC. It yields the protein CASSQEGTSGRPYEQYF.

The rearrangement joins TRBV21-1 to TRBJ2-1; TRBD1 was called by the table and not checked on the DNA. TRBV21-1 is tagged as a pseudogene. CDR3 length equals 15 residues. CDR3 in DNA: TGTGCCAGCAGCGCCCGGGACAGGGGGCACGATGAGCAGTTCTTC. It translates to CASSARDRGHDEQFF.

This chain links TRBV10-3 with TRBJ1-2; weak D call: TRBD1 (5 bases). CDR1 and CDR2 (germline): ENHRY, SYGVKD. Trimming took off 0 bases at V and 5 bases at J, with 10 bases between the two ends. This CDR3 region has 14 residues. CDR3 nucleotide sequence: TGTGCCATCAGTGAGTCGAGAGGGACTTATGGCTACACCTTC. This gives the protein CAISESRGTYGYTF.

This rearrangement joins TRBV12-3 or TRBV12-4 to TRBJ1-2, with a possible D match to TRBD1 (5 bases). Trimming shortened V by 3 bases and J by 5 bases, and 10 bases separated the two germline ends. CDR3 length equals 13 residues. CDR3 residues: CASSFTGEYGYTF. As DNA, the CDR3 is TGTGCCAGCAGTTTTACAGGAGAATATGGCTACACCTTC.

The rearrangement uses TRBV11-3 and TRBJ1-1; the D gene is possibly TRBD1 (6 bases). The CDR3 is 14 residues long. Trimming cost V 3 bases and J 3 bases, with 11 bases left between them. Germline-derived CDR1 and CDR2 are SGHNT and YENEEA. CDR3 sequence (DNA): TGTGCCAGCAGCTTGGGACAACTTCACACTGAAGCTTTCTTT. Residues: CASSLGQLHTEAFF.

The genes are TRBV30 and TRBJ2-2; maybe TRBD1 (6 bases). Germline V gene sequence: CDR1 GTSNPN, CDR2 SVGIG (reference sequence). V was pared by 1 base and J by 5 bases, with 11 bases between. This CDR3 has 14 residues. The CDR3 region is CAWSGRGGTGELFF. The DNA of the CDR3 is TGTGCCTGGAGTGGACGAGGGGGAACCGGGGAGCTGTTTTTT. Supplemented by reference TRBV30 and TRBJ2-2, the full variable domain reads SQTIHQWPATLVQPVGSPLSLECTVEGTSNPNLYWYRQAAGRGLQLLFYSVGIGQISSEVPQNLSASRPQDRQFILSSKKLLLSDSGFYLCAWSGRGGTGELFFGEGSRLTVL.